This T cell receptor (beta chain) stems from a study of CD8 T cells in ankylosing spondylitis. Study conclusions and caveats: Significantly higher representation of disease-linked clones was reported for matched ankylosing spondylitis synovial fluid. Clones linked with disease were CD8+ and fairly uncommon in the peripheral blood. Among TCR beta sequences, a motif of several highly homologous variants appeared characteristic of ankylosing spondylitis blood. Earlier reports found some motif variants in synovial fluid and blood in reactive arthritis.

Generation of TCR beta libraries employed quantitative 5'-RACE incorporating molecular barcodes. TCRdb called the 5' RACE reads again in MiXCR, with one record for every CDR3 protein. The table has about 700,000 distinct CDR3 sequences, over 15% seen once. Trimming took off 1 base at V and 2 bases at J, with 10 bases between the two ends. This CDR3 comprises 15 residues. Germline CDR1 is SGHAT and CDR2 is FQNNGV. Details on this clonotype: Its antigen is still unknown.

The chain carries TRBV11-2 and TRBJ2-3, with D tentatively TRBD2 (6 bases). Specimen: blood, either unsorted or a sorted T cell fraction (not recorded which). This TCR derives from a male donor with ankylosing spondylitis. Here the CDR3 DNA reads TGTGCCAGCAGCTTAGCGGGGGAACTCACAGATACGCAGTATTTT. Amino acids: CASSLAGELTDTQYF.